A selection of T cell receptor beta chains follows, all from one sample in a study of cytomegalovirus exposure and HLA in healthy donors. TCRdb keeps only in-frame clones here, not all; method: immunoSEQ multiplex PCR. The repertoire holds around 140,000 clones, around 77% seen once, with 0.94% in the top ten. The sample was PBMCs. The receptors were sampled from a woman aged 55-69 years in good health and CMV-seronegative. The CDR3 runs from the conserved cysteine through the conserved F or W. D genes are given only for firm matches. Clone size is not always given. Where it is, it says once, few, many or a class for expanded clones.

TRBD2,TRBJ2-7,TRBV9,.,CASSVGLAGSFEQYF,TGTGCCAGCAGCGTAGGACTAGCGGGATCGTTCGAGCAGTACTTC
.,TRBJ2-3,TRBV7-8,few,CASSSGGTGDTQYF,TGTGCCAGCAGCTCCGGAGGCACTGGGGATACGCAGTATTTT
TRBD1,TRBJ2-6,TRBV19,.,CASKDRRSSGANVLTF,TGTGCCAGTAAGGACAGGCGTTCATCTGGGGCCAACGTCCTGACTTTC
.,TRBJ2-7,TRBV2,.,CASSEAGSFYEQYF,TGTGCCAGCAGTGAAGCTGGGAGTTTCTACGAGCAGTACTTC
.,TRBJ1-3,TRBV30,.,CAWSGGPSGNTIYF,TGTGCCTGGAGTGGCGGCCCCTCTGGAAACACCATATATTTT
.,TRBJ1-3,TRBV6-5,.,CASSYSRGTGNTIYF,TGTGCCAGCAGTTACTCGCGGGGAACTGGAAACACCATATATTTT
.,TRBJ2-5,TRBV30,.,CAWSVLGAGETQYF,TGTGCCTGGAGTGTACTGGGGGCCGGAGAGACCCAGTACTTC
TRBD2,TRBJ2-1,TRBV5-6,once,CASSYLLAGGGGEQFF,TGTGCCAGCAGTTATCTACTAGCGGGGGGGGGTGGTGAGCAGTTCTTC
.,TRBJ1-5,TRBV5-6,.,CASSLAGDLGNQPQHF,TGTGCCAGCAGCTTGGCGGGGGATCTTGGCAATCAGCCCCAGCATTTT
TRBD2,TRBJ2-7,TRBV7-6,few,CASSSGTRSYEQYF,TGTGCCAGCAGTTCCGGGACTAGATCCTACGAGCAGTACTTC
.,TRBJ2-2,TRBV9,.,CASSVARTRGGNTGELFF,TGTGCCAGCAGCGTAGCCCGGACTAGAGGGGGGAACACCGGGGAGCTGTTTTTT
.,TRBJ1-5,TRBV28,.,CASSDFLRSNQPQHF,TGTGCCAGCAGTGATTTCCTTCGTAGCAATCAGCCTCAGCATTTT
.,TRBJ2-7,TRBV30,.,CAWSIAPRVYEQYF,TGTGCCTGGAGTATAGCCCCTCGGGTCTACGAGCAGTACTTC
.,TRBJ1-1,TRBV28,.,CASSLPGEAFF,TGTGCCAGCAGTTTGCCGGGTGAAGCTTTCTTT
TRBD2,TRBJ2-1,TRBV27,.,CASRRLAGVNYNEQFF,TGTGCCAGCAGAAGACTAGCGGGAGTTAACTACAATGAGCAGTTCTTC
TRBD1,TRBJ1-6,TRBV6-1,.,CASSDHRGSIDSPLHF,TGTGCCAGCAGTGACCACAGGGGTTCAATCGATTCACCCCTCCACTTT
.,TRBJ2-2,TRBV15,.,CATSKWAGGAGELFF,TGTGCCACCAGCAAATGGGCCGGGGGAGCCGGGGAGCTGTTTTTT
.,TRBJ1-2,TRBV29-1,few,CSVGTPLTEYGYTF,TGCAGCGTTGGAACCCCGTTGACAGAATATGGCTACACCTTC
TRBD2,TRBJ2-1,TRBV30,.,CAWMGLAGGPVFF,TGTGCCTGGATGGGACTAGCGGGGGGCCCCGTGTTCTTC
TRBD2,TRBJ2-5,TRBV5-4,.,CASSPEGTSQETQYF,TGTGCCAGCAGCCCAGAAGGGACTAGCCAAGAGACCCAGTACTTC
TRBD2,TRBJ2-7,TRBV5-4,.,CASSLVGREWEQYF,TGTGCCAGCAGCTTGGTTGGGCGGGAGTGGGAGCAGTACTTC
.,TRBJ2-3,TRBV10-1,few,CASSERGTVTDTQYF,TGCGCCAGCAGTGAGCGGGGGACTGTCACAGATACGCAGTATTTT
.,TRBJ1-1,TRBV27,.,CASSLSGRGNTEAFF,TGTGCCAGCAGTTTATCGGGCAGGGGGAACACTGAAGCTTTCTTT
TRBD1,TRBJ2-5,TRBV20-1,.,CSATGGETQYF,TGCAGTGCTACAGGGGGAGAGACCCAGTACTTC
TRBD1,TRBJ2-7,TRBV7-2,few,CASSLGLATGAYEQYF,TGTGCCAGCAGCTTAGGGCTCGCGACAGGGGCCTACGAGCAGTACTTC
.,TRBJ2-7,TRBV2,.,CASSEALHRSNYEQYF,TGTGCCAGCAGTGAAGCGCTTCACAGGTCGAACTACGAGCAGTACTTC
.,TRBJ1-1,TRBV6-5,.,CASSYHRGTEAFF,TGTGCCAGCAGTTACCATAGGGGCACTGAAGCTTTCTTT
.,TRBJ1-1,TRBV27,.,CASSLSRNTEAFF,TGTGCCAGCAGTTTATCGAGGAACACTGAAGCTTTCTTT
.,TRBJ2-2,TRBV29-1,.,CSVVRGHGELFF,TGCAGCGTTGTACGGGGTCACGGGGAGCTGTTTTTT
TRBD1,TRBJ2-7,TRBV19,.,CASSIHRQGPMYEQYF,TGTGCCAGTAGTATCCATCGACAGGGGCCGATGTACGAGCAGTACTTC
.,TRBJ1-1,TRBV28,.,CASSRQANTEAFF,TGTGCCAGCAGTCGACAGGCGAACACTGAAGCTTTCTTT
.,TRBJ2-1,TRBV5-1,.,CASSLMEENEQFF,TGCGCCAGCAGCTTGATGGAGGAAAATGAGCAGTTCTTC
TRBD2,TRBJ2-1,TRBV13,.,CASSARLAGGPGEQFF,TGTGCCAGCAGCGCAAGACTAGCGGGAGGGCCTGGCGAGCAGTTCTTC
.,TRBJ2-7,TRBV9,.,CASSVGSETYEQYF,TGTGCCAGCAGCGTAGGGAGCGAGACCTACGAGCAGTACTTC
.,TRBJ1-4,TRBV11-2,.,CASSLVGGRGKLFF,TGTGCCAGCAGCTTAGTCGGTGGACGGGGAAAACTGTTTTTT
TRBD1,TRBJ2-1,TRBV15,.,CATRRDRGSYNEQFF,TGTGCCACGCGGCGGGACAGGGGCTCCTACAATGAGCAGTTCTTC
.,TRBJ2-2,TRBV4-1,few,CASSQATTTGELFF,TGCGCCAGCAGCCAAGCCACCACAACCGGGGAGCTGTTTTTT
.,TRBJ1-1,TRBV7-3,.,CATRRSMNTEAFF,TGTGCCACTCGCAGATCCATGAACACTGAAGCTTTCTTT
.,TRBJ2-3,TRBV18,.,CASSPTRTQPSTDTQYF,TGTGCCAGCTCACCAACACGGACTCAGCCTAGCACAGATACGCAGTATTTT
.,TRBJ1-2,TRBV18,.,CASSPPVRSPGNGYTF,TGTGCCAGCTCACCACCGGTTCGTAGTCCAGGGAATGGCTACACCTTC
TRBD2,TRBJ2-2,TRBV4-1,few,CASSQAAGDNTGELFF,TGTGCCAGCAGCCAAGCCGCGGGAGACAACACCGGGGAGCTGTTTTTT
TRBD1,TRBJ2-1,TRBV4-1,.,CASSPGQGVSYNEQFF,TGCGCCAGCAGCCCCGGACAGGGAGTATCCTACAATGAGCAGTTCTTC
.,TRBJ2-3,TRBV10-3,.,CAISETDRSTDTQYF,TGTGCCATCAGTGAGACTGACAGGAGCACAGATACGCAGTATTTT
TRBD1,TRBJ2-2,TRBV19,.,CASRKTGTDTGELFF,TGTGCCAGTAGAAAGACAGGGACGGACACCGGGGAGCTGTTTTTT
.,TRBJ1-5,TRBV11-2,.,CASSLRGGHSNQPQHF,TGTGCCAGCAGCTTAAGGGGGGGACATAGCAATCAGCCCCAGCATTTT
TRBD2,TRBJ2-7,TRBV4-1,few,CASRKDLAGQNYEQYF,TGCGCCAGCAGGAAAGATCTAGCGGGTCAAAACTACGAGCAGTACTTC
.,TRBJ2-5,TRBV5-1,.,CASSIIAAGETQYF,TGCGCCAGCAGCATCATAGCGGCGGGGGAGACCCAGTACTTC
TRBD2,TRBJ2-1,TRBV7-9,.,CASSFGTSGGSYNEQFF,TGTGCCAGCAGCTTTGGGACTAGCGGGGGGTCCTACAATGAGCAGTTCTTC
.,TRBJ1-1,TRBV9,.,CASSPRGGNTEAFF,TGTGCCAGCAGCCCCCGAGGGGGGAACACTGAAGCTTTCTTT
.,TRBJ2-7,TRBV23-1,.,CASSQSLGSGLKPPRHYEQYF,TGCGCCAGCAGTCAATCCTTAGGTTCCGGACTGAAACCACCCCGACACTACGAGCAGTACTTC
.,TRBJ2-3,TRBV9,few,CASSVASLTDTQYF,TGTGCCAGCAGCGTAGCGTCCCTAACAGATACGCAGTATTTT
TRBD2,TRBJ2-5,TRBV4-1,.,CASSQQPSGGQETQYF,TGCGCCAGCAGCCAGCAACCAAGCGGGGGGCAAGAGACCCAGTACTTC
.,TRBJ1-5,TRBV19,many,CASSRGFRSPNQPQHF,TGTGCCAGTAGTCGGGGGTTTAGGTCTCCCAATCAGCCCCAGCATTTT
TRBD1,TRBJ1-5,TRBV30,.,CAWSARRTGGDQPQHF,TGTGCCTGGAGTGCGAGACGGACAGGGGGCGATCAGCCCCAGCATTTT
TRBD1,TRBJ2-7,TRBV9,.,CASSVTDRAHYEQYF,TGTGCCAGCAGCGTTACAGACAGGGCCCACTACGAGCAGTACTTC
TRBD1,TRBJ2-5,TRBV18,.,CASSPPGQGAKTQYF,TGTGCCAGCTCACCACCGGGACAGGGGGCGAAGACCCAGTACTTC
.,TRBJ2-7,TRBV10-1,.,CASSYSNLRTEQYF,TGCGCCAGCAGTTACAGCAACCTACGAACGGAACAGTACTTC
.,TRBJ1-5,TRBV28,.,CASSPRRAEAQHF,TGTGCCAGCAGTCCCCGGCGGGCGGAGGCCCAGCATTTT